The 14 T cell receptor beta chains given below trace back to one sample, sequenced in a study of shared clonotypes between healthy human individuals. The table came from immunoSEQ multiplex PCR; TCRdb's copy has only in-frame clones and leaves some out. The sample contains more than 400,000 clones, approximately 95% of which appear only once. Sample: naive CD4+ T cells sorted from blood. Subset specified: CD45RA+ positively selected. The source of these receptors is a woman in her thirties in good health.

The chain has TRBV7-2 and TRBJ1-1; D is perhaps TRBD1 (6 bases). The CDR3 consists of 15 residues. Germline V gene sequence: CDR1 SGHTA, CDR2 FQGNSA. The V and J ends lost 1 base and 5 bases respectively, with 14 bases between them. The CDR3 sequence: CASSLVQGLRTEAFF. DNA of the CDR3: TGTGCCAGCAGCTTAGTGCAGGGGCTGAGGACTGAAGCTTTCTTT.

The CDR3 coding sequence is TGTGCCAGCCAGCGGCTGGACTCTGGAAACACCATATATTTT. Amino acids: CASQRLDSGNTIYF. This chain links TRBV2 with TRBJ1-3, with unresolved D. The CDR3 has 14 amino acids. Trimming left V 8 bases short and J 0 bases short, with 11 bases between. Germline CDR1 is SNHLY and CDR2 is FYNNEI.

The V gene is TRBV6-5, the J gene TRBJ2-7; D assignment may be TRBD1 or TRBD2 (5 bases each). The CDR3 length is 14 residues. Per the germline V gene, CDR1 is MNHEY and CDR2 is SVGAGI. V lost 0 bases and J lost 3, with 9 bases in between. Here the CDR3 reads CASSYSGGGYEQYF. The CDR3 coding sequence is TGTGCCAGCAGTTACTCGGGTGGGGGCTACGAGCAGTACTTC.

In DNA form, the CDR3 reads TGCGCCAGCAGCCGACCCAGCGGTCCACAAGAGACCCAGTACTTC. It specifies CASSRPSGPQETQYF. The chain combines TRBV4-1 with TRBJ2-5, with D possibly being TRBD2 (5 bases). Trimming took 4 bases from V and 2 from J, leaving 14 bases between them. Germline lookup yields CDR1 MGHRA and CDR2 YSYEKL. The CDR3 covers 15 residues.

The rearrangement links TRBV11-2 to TRBJ2-5, with D possibly being TRBD1 (5 bases). Trimming took off 5 bases at V and 5 bases at J, with 21 bases between the two ends. This CDR3 spans 16 amino acids. Germline values: CDR1 SGHAT, CDR2 FQNNGV. The CDR3 region has the DNA TGTGCCAGCAGCAGTAATCTAAGGGGTCCTCGCGAGACCCAGTACTTC. Encoded protein: CASSSNLRGPRETQYF.

This rearrangement joins TRBV7-9 to TRBJ2-1, with D unresolved. V gave up 4 bases and J gave up 0 bases, with 4 bases separating them. The V gene's germline CDR1 is SEHNR and CDR2 FQNEAQ (reference sequence). The CDR3 sequence is 13 residues long. CDR3 sequence reads: CASSWSSYNEQFF. For the CDR3, the DNA is TGTGCCAGCAGCTGGAGCTCCTACAATGAGCAGTTCTTC. Variable domain in full (rest from reference TRBV7-9 and TRBJ2-1): DTGVSQNPRHKITKRGQNVTFRCDPISEHNRLYWYRQTLGQGPEFLTYFQNEAQLEKSRLLSDRFSAERPKGSFSTLEIQRTEQGDSAMYLCASSWSSYNEQFFGPGTRLTVL.

The chain carries TRBV28 and TRBJ1-4; tentative D call: TRBD1 (5 bases). CDR3 length: 13 amino acids. CDR1 is MDHEN, CDR2 SYDVKM, per germline. The V end lost 8 bases, the J end lost 7 bases, and 14 bases lay between the germline ends. CDR3 in amino acids: CASVRGGSEKLFF. As DNA, the CDR3 is TGTGCCAGCGTCCGGGGGGGTAGTGAAAAACTGTTTTTT.

The J gene is TRBJ2-3, the V gene TRBV4-1; D assignment may be TRBD1 or TRBD2 (5 bases each). In germline, CDR1 is MGHRA, CDR2 YSYEKL. Trimming pared 0 bases from V and 0 bases from J, leaving 10 bases between. CDR3 size: 16 residues. CDR3 region: CASSQERGVSTDTQYF. The CDR3 DNA is TGCGCCAGCAGCCAAGAACGGGGCGTAAGCACAGATACGCAGTATTTT.

Concerning this clone: At one end the junction does not follow the germline gene, possibly because of a read error. This chain links TRBV11-2 with TRBJ2-7; 14 bases line up with TRBD2. The V gene's germline CDR1 is SGHAT and CDR2 FQNNGV. There are 18 residues in the CDR3. The CDR3: CASSRDGGLAGGSNEQYF. The DNA for the CDR3 is TGTGCCAGCAGCCGGGACGGAGGACTAGCGGGAGGCTCCAACGAGCAGTACTTC.

V is TRBV29-1 and J is TRBJ2-7; the match to TRBD1 covers 9 bases. The CDR3 is made up of 16 amino acids. Trimming at V came to 4 bases and at J to 3 bases, leaving 13 bases not matched to a gene. Germline CDR1 reads SQVTM; CDR2 reads ANQGSEA. CDR3 in DNA: TGCAGCGTTGGGATTCCCGGGGGGACAGGGATCTACGAGCAGTACTTC. It yields the protein CSVGIPGGTGIYEQYF.

The V call is TRBV11-2, the J call TRBJ1-2; no clear D. The CDR3 has 16 amino acids. Trimming left V 0 bases short and J 1 base short, with 12 bases between. Looked up from germline, CDR1 is SGHAT and CDR2 is FQNNGV. CDR3 protein: CASSLEYSSFNYGYTF. DNA for the CDR3: TGTGCCAGCAGCTTAGAATACAGCTCTTTTAACTATGGCTACACCTTC. The full variable domain, with the rest looked up from reference TRBV11-2 and TRBJ1-2, is EAGVAQSPRYKIIEKRQSVAFWCNPISGHATLYWYQQILGQGPKLLIQFQNNGVVDDSQLPKDRFSAERLKGVDSTLKIQPAKLEDSAVYLCASSLEYSSFNYGYTFGSGTRLTVV.

V gene TRBV28 combines with J gene TRBJ2-5; 8 bases match TRBD1. The last part of the DNA fits TRBJ2-7 better; the J call may be wrong. Germline values: CDR1 MDHEN, CDR2 SYDVKM. The CDR3 consists of 13 residues. The CDR3 loop is CASRGTGRYEQYF. The CDR3 DNA reads TGTGCCAGCAGAGGGACAGGTCGTTACGAGCAGTACTTC.

The chain recombines TRBV2 with TRBJ2-7, with D perhaps TRBD1 (5 bases). The ends were cut back, 4 bases at V and 5 bases at J, with 15 bases in the middle. The CDR3 consists of 14 residues. Germline V gives CDR1 SNHLY, CDR2 FYNNEI. In nucleotides, the CDR3 is TGTGCCAGCAGTGGGGTCCAGGGTAAGCACGAGCAGTACTTC. Protein product: CASSGVQGKHEQYF.

The chain employs TRBV18 and TRBJ2-7; D tentatively reads TRBD1 or TRBD2 (5 bases each). The CDR3 consists of 14 residues. V was shortened by 6 bases and J by 5 bases, with 17 bases between the two germline ends. Germline CDR1 and CDR2: KGHSH and LQKENI. The chain's CDR3 is CASSRSRDPNEQYF. CDR3 nucleotide sequence: TGTGCCAGCTCTAGGAGCCGGGACCCCAACGAGCAGTACTTC.